In its sample, the clone carrying this T cell receptor beta chain was seen many times. Its antigen is not known. The sample belongs to a study of post-analysis software for immune sequencing data. Overall study: Several disease courses (relapsing-remitting, secondary progressive and progressive-relapsing) of multiple sclerosis were included.

Trimming took 7 bases from V and 4 from J; bases not matched to a gene: 6. The V gene's germline CDR1 is SGHRS and CDR2 YFSETQ. The CDR3 runs 13 residues. TCR beta libraries were prepared from cDNA with unique molecular identifiers. Roughly 490,000 cDNA molecules came from roughly 0.93 to 9.6 million T cells. TCRdb analysed the PCR reads with MiXCR anew, one entry per CDR3 protein. The table shows over 250,000 distinct CDR3 sequences, with 36% occurring only once. Study results and limitations: Patients showed TRBV5-6, TRBV5-1 and TRBV20-1 among five TRBV segments more frequent than in controls. Under F measure analysis, samples from one preparation batch co-clustered strongly. Significantly lower normalized Chao1 diversity was seen in multiple sclerosis patients than in controls.

J is TRBJ2-5 and V is TRBV5-1; 8 nucleotides align to TRBD2. The material sequenced was blood. This clonotype originated in a girl under 18 with multiple sclerosis. This CDR3 is CASRTSNSETQYF. CDR3 nucleotide sequence: TGCGCCAGCCGGACTAGCAACTCAGAGACCCAGTACTTC.